The next 10 T cell receptor beta chains were all read from a single sample in a study of T cell repertoires in cytomegalovirus infection. These receptors are not linked to any known antigen. TCRdb processed the reads anew with MiXCR; each CDR3 protein has one entry. The profile shows 680,000 or so distinct CDR3 sequences, around 35% of them singletons. This material consisted of cultured PBMCs, taken from culture after CMV antigen stimulation. These receptors were collected from a human donor in good health (CMV status not recorded). Some clones in this sample may be carry-over from other donors' samples.

DNA of the CDR3: TGCGCCAGCAGCCAGCCCCAGGGTCGGGAGACCCAGTACTTC. Its translation: CASSQPQGRETQYF. The rearrangement joins TRBV4-1 to TRBJ2-5; D might be TRBD1 (5 bases). Trimming removed 3 bases from V and 5 bases from J, with 13 bases in between. The CDR3 runs to 14 residues. Looked up from germline, CDR1 is MGHRA and CDR2 is YSYEKL.

This clonotype occurred a few times. The chain couples TRBV11-2 to TRBJ2-2; D uncertain. V lost 7 bases to trimming and J lost 1 base, with 16 bases between them. Germline values: CDR1 SGHAT, CDR2 FQNNGV. This CDR3 spans 16 amino acids. The CDR3 coding sequence is TGTGCCAGCATCAAACCCCCCGCAGGGAACACCGGGGAGCTGTTTTTT. Its protein product is CASIKPPAGNTGELFF. Drawing the rest from reference TRBV11-2 and TRBJ2-2, the complete variable domain is EAGVAQSPRYKIIEKRQSVAFWCNPISGHATLYWYQQILGQGPKLLIQFQNNGVVDDSQLPKDRFSAERLKGVDSTLKIQPAKLEDSAVYLCASIKPPAGNTGELFFGEGSRLTVL.

This chain links TRBV28 with TRBJ2-7; TRBD2 matches at 9 bases. This CDR3 spans 15 amino acids. The germline CDR1 and CDR2 sequences are MDHEN and SYDVKM. The V segment lost 1 base and the J segment 6 bases; nucleotides outside the gene matches: 7. CDR3 DNA sequence: TGTGCCAGCAGTTTATCGGCGGGGGGGCCTCTCGAGCAGTACTTC. Encoded protein: CASSLSAGGPLEQYF.

This clonotype was recorded at least ten times. The chain has TRBV6-6 and TRBJ2-5, with D hard to call. Trimming cost V 6 bases and J 2 bases, with 7 bases left between them. Per germline, CDR1 MNHNY and CDR2 SVGAGI (reference sequence). CDR3 length: 12 amino acids. CDR3 coding DNA: TGTGCCAGCAGCCGGATTCAAGAGACCCAGTACTTC. Translation: CASSRIQETQYF.

This clonotype came up a few times. The chain links TRBV11-2 to TRBJ2-3, with TRBD2 matching 11 bases. This CDR3 is built from 15 residues. V lost 6 bases to trimming and J lost 3 bases; unmatched junction nucleotides: 5. Per the germline V gene, CDR1 is SGHAT and CDR2 is FQNNGV. CDR3: CASSSGLAETDTQYF. The CDR3 nucleotides are TGTGCCAGCAGTTCGGGACTAGCGGAAACAGATACGCAGTATTTT. Supplemented by reference TRBV11-2 and TRBJ2-3, the full variable domain reads EAGVAQSPRYKIIEKRQSVAFWCNPISGHATLYWYQQILGQGPKLLIQFQNNGVVDDSQLPKDRFSAERLKGVDSTLKIQPAKLEDSAVYLCASSSGLAETDTQYFGPGTRLTVL.

J is TRBJ2-1 and V is TRBV10-3; D remains ambiguous. Germline CDR1 ENHRY, CDR2 SYGVKD. This CDR3 is built from 12 residues. Between the trimmed V and J ends, which lost 4 bases and 6 bases, there was a span of 7 bases. CDR3 DNA sequence: TGTGCCATCAGTGTAGCCTCCAATGAGCAGTTCTTC. Protein product: CAISVASNEQFF.

The gene calls are TRBV20-1 and TRBJ2-5; no clear D gene. Germline CDR1 reads DFQATT; CDR2 reads SNEGSKA (reference sequence). Trimming pared 4 bases from V and 0 bases from J, leaving 9 bases between. The CDR3 spans 13 residues. This CDR3 reads CSAKESYQETQYF. CDR3 in DNA: TGCAGTGCTAAGGAGTCGTACCAAGAGACCCAGTACTTC.

This clonotype was detected ten times or more. DNA of the CDR3: TGTGCCAGCAGCTTAGGGCCGTTGGGGGGCGCGTGGAACACTGAAGCTTTCTTT. Translating gives CASSLGPLGGAWNTEAFF. The chain has TRBV7-2 and TRBJ1-1; possible D gene TRBD1, 6 bases. Germline-derived CDR1 and CDR2 are SGHTA and FQGNSA. Trimming stripped 1 base from V and 1 base from J, with 19 bases between. The CDR3 consists of 18 residues.

The CDR3 loop is CASSFVESEKLFF. CDR3 DNA sequence: TGTGCCAGCAGTTTCGTGGAATCTGAAAAACTGTTTTTT. V and J are TRBV12-3 or TRBV12-4 and TRBJ1-4; D call uncertain. V was clipped by 3 bases and J by 7 bases, with 9 bases between them. There are 13 residues in the CDR3.

This clonotype has a count of ten or more. The chain is built from TRBV11-2 and TRBJ1-1, with D possibly being TRBD1 (5 bases). V lost 5 bases and J lost 1, with 14 bases in between. Per germline, CDR1 SGHAT and CDR2 FQNNGV. This CDR3 is 15 amino acids long. CDR3 sequence reads: CASSPQGRRNTEAFF. CDR3 coding DNA: TGTGCCAGCAGCCCCCAGGGAAGGCGGAACACTGAAGCTTTCTTT.